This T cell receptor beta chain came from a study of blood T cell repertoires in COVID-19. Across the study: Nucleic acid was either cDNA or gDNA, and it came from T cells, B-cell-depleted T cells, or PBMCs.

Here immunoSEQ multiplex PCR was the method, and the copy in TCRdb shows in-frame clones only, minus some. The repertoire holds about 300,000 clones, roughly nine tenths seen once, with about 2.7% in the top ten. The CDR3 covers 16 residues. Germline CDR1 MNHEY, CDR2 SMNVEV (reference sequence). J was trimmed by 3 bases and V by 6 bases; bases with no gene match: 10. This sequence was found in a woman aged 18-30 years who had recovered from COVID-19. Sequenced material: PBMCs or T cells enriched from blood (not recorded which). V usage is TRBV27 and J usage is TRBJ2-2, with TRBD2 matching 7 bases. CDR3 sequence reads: CASRGTGGYYTGELFF. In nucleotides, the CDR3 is TGTGCCAGCAGGGGGACGGGAGGATATTACACCGGGGAGCTGTTTTTT.